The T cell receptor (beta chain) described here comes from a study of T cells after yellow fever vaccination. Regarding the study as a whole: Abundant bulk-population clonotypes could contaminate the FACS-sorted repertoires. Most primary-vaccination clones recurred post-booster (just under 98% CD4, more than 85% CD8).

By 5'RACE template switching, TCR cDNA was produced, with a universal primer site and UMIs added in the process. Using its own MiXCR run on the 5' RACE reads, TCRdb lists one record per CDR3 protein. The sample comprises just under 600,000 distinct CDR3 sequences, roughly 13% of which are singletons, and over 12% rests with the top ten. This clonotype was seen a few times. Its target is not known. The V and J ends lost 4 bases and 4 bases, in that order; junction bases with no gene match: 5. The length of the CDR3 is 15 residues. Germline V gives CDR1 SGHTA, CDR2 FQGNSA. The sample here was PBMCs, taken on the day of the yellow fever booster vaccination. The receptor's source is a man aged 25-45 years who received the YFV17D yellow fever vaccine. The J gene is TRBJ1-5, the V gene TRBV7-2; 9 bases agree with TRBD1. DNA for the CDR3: TGTGCCAGCAGCTGGAACAGGGGGCAGAATCAGCCCCAGCATTTT. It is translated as CASSWNRGQNQPQHF. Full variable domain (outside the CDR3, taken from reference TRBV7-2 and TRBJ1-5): GAGVSQSPSNKVTEKGKDVELRCDPISGHTALYWYRQSLGQGLEFLIYFQGNSAPDKSGLPSDRFSAERTGGSVSTLTIQRTQQEDSAVYLCASSWNRGQNQPQHFGDGTRLSIL.